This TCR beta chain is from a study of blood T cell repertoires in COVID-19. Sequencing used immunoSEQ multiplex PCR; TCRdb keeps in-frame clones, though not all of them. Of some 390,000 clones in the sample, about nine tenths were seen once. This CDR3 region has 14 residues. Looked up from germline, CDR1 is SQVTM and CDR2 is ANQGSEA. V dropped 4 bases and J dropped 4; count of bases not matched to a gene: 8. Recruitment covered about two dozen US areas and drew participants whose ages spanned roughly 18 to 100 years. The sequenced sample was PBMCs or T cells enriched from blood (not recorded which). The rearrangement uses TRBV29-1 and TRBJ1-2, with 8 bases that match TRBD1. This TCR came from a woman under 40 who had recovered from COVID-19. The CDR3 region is CSVVQGASGYGYTF. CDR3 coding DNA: TGCAGCGTTGTCCAGGGGGCGAGTGGCTATGGCTACACCTTC.